This passage covers 24 T cell receptor beta chains from one sample sequenced in a study of regulatory T cells in long-lasting Graves disease. According to the study, TCR beta libraries were built with iRepertoire HTBI primers and CDR3-region Arm-PCR. In TCRdb, the multiplex PCR reads were re-called with MiXCR into one record per CDR3 protein. This table has more than 450,000 distinct CDR3 sequences, around 13% appearing once. Time point described: newly diagnosed GD, antithyroid drugs for less than 3 months. The authors made the TCR library using RNA they extracted from PBMCs. The same specimen was also included in a second study, on T cells in Graves' hyperthyroidism and ophthalmopathy.

This material consisted of peripheral blood mononuclear cells (PBMCs), taken at new diagnosis, from a patient treated with antithyroid drugs. These receptors were taken from a young woman with Graves disease.

Many counts were recorded for this clonotype. This rearrangement joins TRBV6-1 to TRBJ1-5, with D possibly matching TRBD1 (6 bases). Trimming removed 6 bases at V and 9 bases at J, with 15 bases between. In germline, CDR1 is MNHNS, CDR2 SASEGT. This CDR3 has 13 residues. The CDR3: CASRDSSRGPQHF. CDR3 DNA sequence: TGTGCCAGCAGGGACAGTTCACGTGGGCCCCAGCATTTT.

This clonotype has at least ten counts. The genes are TRBV28 and TRBJ2-7; the D gene is possibly TRBD2 (6 bases). Germline assignment: CDR1 MDHEN and CDR2 SYDVKM. The CDR3 extends over 12 amino acids. The V and J ends lost 5 bases and 5 bases respectively, with 10 bases between them. Here the CDR3 reads CASSVGRNEQYF. CDR3 in DNA: TGTGCCAGCAGTGTGGGGAGGAACGAGCAGTACTTC.

J is TRBJ1-1 and V is TRBV30, with 7 nucleotides matching TRBD1. The CDR3 covers 14 residues. V lost 4 bases and J lost 4; bases outside the gene matches: 9. CDR1 is GTSNPN and CDR2 is SVGIG in the germline V gene (reference sequence). DNA for the CDR3: TGTGCCTGGAACGGACAGGTGGTAGGCACTGAAGCTTTCTTT. Its translation: CAWNGQVVGTEAFF.

In its sample, this clonotype was seen many times. V gene TRBV7-6 combines with J gene TRBJ2-3; TRBD1 aligns across 8 bases. Germline assignment: CDR1 SGHVS and CDR2 FNYEAQ. V shed 1 base and J 4 bases; nucleotides not matched to a gene: 4. This CDR3 is 15 amino acids long. This chain's CDR3 is CASSLVGQGPDTQYF. CDR3 DNA sequence: TGTGCCAGCAGCTTAGTTGGACAGGGCCCAGATACGCAGTATTTT.

The chain employs TRBV29-1 and TRBJ2-2; TRBD2 aligns across 7 bases. Germline lookup yields CDR1 SQVTM and CDR2 ANQGSEA. V lost 5 bases to trimming and J lost 3 bases; unmatched junction nucleotides: 3. The CDR3 is made up of 13 amino acids. CDR3 loop: CSVWGGDTGELFF. CDR3 DNA sequence: TGCAGCGTTTGGGGGGGGGACACCGGGGAGCTGTTTTTT.

This clonotype appeared many times. This chain connects TRBV14 to TRBJ1-6; D remains unclear. The CDR3 runs to 13 residues. Trimming pared 4 bases from V and 7 bases from J, leaving 8 bases between. Germline-derived CDR1 and CDR2 are SGHDN and FVKESK. CDR3 nucleotides: TGTGCCAGCAGCCGAATAGTGAATTCACCCCTCCACTTT. This encodes CASSRIVNSPLHF.

This clonotype was recorded many times. The rearrangement links TRBV5-1 to TRBJ2-3; either TRBD1 or TRBD2 may fit D (5 bases each). The CDR3 is 15 amino acids. Germline lookup yields CDR1 SGHRS and CDR2 YFSETQ. V gave up 2 bases and J gave up 0 bases, with 10 bases separating them. This CDR3 reads CASSFEGRSTDTQYF. CDR3 DNA: TGCGCCAGCAGCTTCGAGGGGCGTAGCACAGATACGCAGTATTTT.

This clonotype was counted at least ten times. The gene calls are TRBV12-3 or TRBV12-4 and TRBJ2-2; TRBD2 might be the D (5 bases). The CDR3 is 13 residues long. Trimming took off 3 bases at V and 3 bases at J, with 5 bases between the two ends. The CDR3 nucleotides are TGTGCCAGCAGTTTGAGGGACACCGGGGAGCTGTTTTTT. Translation: CASSLRDTGELFF.

At least ten counts were recorded for this clonotype. The chain has TRBV6-1 and TRBJ2-1, with D unresolved. The V end lost 9 bases, the J end lost 6 bases, and 15 bases lay between the germline ends. Germline V gives CDR1 MNHNS, CDR2 SASEGT. The CDR3 extends over 13 amino acids. The CDR3 sequence: CASRRVPSNEQFF. The CDR3 DNA sequence: TGTGCCAGTCGACGGGTTCCGAGCAATGAGCAGTTCTTC.

This clonotype came up many times. The rearrangement links TRBV2 to TRBJ1-1, with D unclear. There are 14 residues in the CDR3. In germline, CDR1 is SNHLY, CDR2 FYNNEI. Trimming removed 4 bases at V and 4 bases at J, with 13 bases between. CDR3 coding DNA: TGTGCCAGCAGTGTTCTGGGTCCCAGCACTGAAGCTTTCTTT. This translates into CASSVLGPSTEAFF. Based on the CDR3 plus reference TRBV2 and TRBJ1-1, the full variable domain is EPEVTQTPSHQVTQMGQEVILRCVPISNHLYFYWYRQILGQKVEFLVSFYNNEISEKSEIFDDQFSVERPDGSNFTLKIRSTKLEDSAMYFCASSVLGPSTEAFFGQGTRLTVV.

This clonotype was counted between two and nine times. The chain links TRBV11-2 to TRBJ1-1, with D tentatively TRBD1 (5 bases). The V gene lost 3 bases and the J gene lost 0 bases, with 11 bases spanning the gap. Germline V gives CDR1 SGHAT, CDR2 FQNNGV. The CDR3 consists of 15 residues. The DNA for the CDR3 is TGTGCCAGCAGCTTGGGGCAGTGGATGAACACTGAAGCTTTCTTT. Its translation: CASSLGQWMNTEAFF.

This clonotype was detected ten times or more. This rearrangement joins TRBV7-9 to TRBJ2-3; TRBD2 aligns across 7 bases. CDR1 and CDR2 from the germline V gene are SEHNR and FQNEAQ (reference sequence). V shed 8 bases and J 0 bases; nucleotides not matched to a gene: 11. The CDR3 spans 16 residues. The CDR3: CASGPAGLTSTDTQYF. The CDR3 DNA reads TGTGCCAGCGGCCCAGCGGGACTTACTAGCACAGATACGCAGTATTTT.

This clonotype was counted many times. One end of the junction fails to match germline, which may point to a read error. This chain links TRBV6-2 or TRBV6-3 with TRBJ2-1; either TRBD1 or TRBD2 may supply D (5 bases each). From germline, CDR1 is MNHEY and CDR2 SVGEGT. The CDR3 is 15 residues long. CDR3 protein: CASSYYGTPYNEQFF. The DNA for the CDR3 is TGTGCCAGCAGCTACTATGGGACCCCCTACAATGAGCAGTTCTTC.

This clonotype was seen many times. The chain is built from TRBV20-1 and TRBJ2-1; D may be TRBD2 (6 bases). There are 15 residues in the CDR3. V dropped 0 bases and J dropped 7 bases, with 16 bases sitting between them. CDR1 and CDR2 (germline): DFQATT, SNEGSKA (reference sequence). CDR3 in DNA: TGCAGTGCTAGAGATCTCGGGAGATCGGGAAATGAGCAGTTCTTC. It codes for CSARDLGRSGNEQFF.

This clonotype was seen a handful of times. The chain combines TRBV27 with TRBJ1-5; the match to TRBD1 covers 9 bases. The CDR3 has 14 amino acids. The junction had 5 bases not matched to a gene; V was cut back by 6 bases and J by 5 bases. From germline, CDR1 is MNHEY and CDR2 SMNVEV (reference sequence). As DNA, the CDR3 is TGTGCCAGCAGCATTGGACAGGGGTATCAGCCCCAGCATTTT. This encodes CASSIGQGYQPQHF.

In its sample, this clonotype was seen many times. The chain uses TRBV28 and TRBJ2-7, with D unresolved. V lost 2 bases and J lost 0, with 8 bases in between. The CDR3 consists of 14 residues. Looked up from germline, CDR1 is MDHEN and CDR2 is SYDVKM. This CDR3 is CASSLQDGSYEQYF. The DNA of the CDR3 is TGTGCCAGCAGTTTACAGGACGGCTCCTACGAGCAGTACTTC.

This clonotype occurred many times. V is TRBV5-5 and J is TRBJ1-1, with TRBD1 identical over 7 bases. The CDR3 spans 18 residues. Germline V lookup: CDR1 SGHKS, CDR2 YYEKEE (reference sequence). The J segment lost 1 base and the V segment lost 8 bases, leaving 20 bases of the junction unmatched. In DNA, the CDR3 is TGTGCCAGTCACCGCCGATTGTCTTGGGACAGCCCGAACACTGAAGCTTTCTTT. Translating gives CASHRRLSWDSPNTEAFF. Looking up the rest from reference TRBV5-5 and TRBJ1-1 gives the full variable domain: DAGVTQSPTHLIKTRGQQVTLRCSPISGHKSVSWYQQVLGQGPQFIFQYYEKEERGRGNFPDRFSARQFPNYSSELNVNALLLGDSALYLCASHRRLSWDSPNTEAFFGQGTRLTVV.

This clonotype was observed many times. The chain combines TRBV10-3 with TRBJ2-1; D call uncertain. Germline V gives CDR1 ENHRY, CDR2 SYGVKD. V was clipped by 5 bases and J by 8 bases, with 7 bases between them. This CDR3 comprises 11 residues. DNA for the CDR3: TGTGCCATCAGTAAGATGGATGAGCAGTTCTTC. It codes for CAISKMDEQFF.

About this clonotype itself: A much larger clone lies one base from this, so it may be a read error. V gene TRBV30 combines with J gene TRBJ1-3, with D possibly TRBD1 on 5 matching bases. The CDR3 has 14 amino acids. Germline V CDR1 and CDR2: GTSNPN, SVGIG (reference sequence). CDR3 in DNA: TGTACATCACAGGCGCGAGCATCTGGAAACACCATATATTTT. It yields the protein CTSQARASGNTIYF.

This clonotype came up many times. V gene TRBV20-1 combines with J gene TRBJ2-3; D gene unclear. Germline assignment: CDR1 DFQATT and CDR2 SNEGSKA (reference sequence). V was shortened by 5 bases and J by 1 base, with 16 bases between the two germline ends. CDR3 length: 15 residues. In DNA form, the CDR3 reads TGCAGTGCTGCGAGGAGACTCGTTGGCACAGATACGCAGTATTTT. It translates to CSAARRLVGTDTQYF.

This clonotype was picked up many times. This rearrangement joins TRBV4-1 to TRBJ1-1; D might be TRBD1 (5 bases). V was pared by 4 bases and J by 1 base, with 13 bases between. CDR1 is MGHRA, CDR2 YSYEKL, per germline. The CDR3 length is 15 residues. CDR3 sequence (DNA): TGCGCCAGCAGCCTAGTCGGGGACCCGAACACTGAAGCTTTCTTT. This codes for CASSLVGDPNTEAFF.

The V and J genes are TRBV18 and TRBJ2-7; D uncertain. Trimming took 3 bases from V and 3 from J, leaving 9 bases between them. The CDR3 sequence is 13 residues long. Looked up from germline, CDR1 is KGHSH and CDR2 is LQKENI. CDR3 loop: CASSPFESYEQYF. The CDR3 DNA reads TGTGCCAGCTCACCGTTCGAGAGCTACGAGCAGTACTTC.

This clonotype was counted at least ten times. This chain uses TRBV28 with TRBJ2-7, with TRBD2 identical over 12 bases. The V gene's germline CDR1 is MDHEN and CDR2 SYDVKM. With 3 bases clipped from V and 1 base from J, the junction kept 7 bases outside the gene matches. This CDR3 is built from 17 residues. The CDR3 DNA is TGTGCCAGCAGTTTGAGTTTACTAGCGGGAGGATCCTACGAGCAGTACTTC. This encodes CASSLSLLAGGSYEQYF.

This clonotype came up many times. V and J are TRBV30 and TRBJ1-6; D is unclear. The CDR3 is 13 amino acids. CDR1 is GTSNPN and CDR2 is SVGIG in the germline V gene (reference sequence). Trimming removed 0 bases from V and 6 bases from J, with 6 bases in between. The CDR3 coding sequence is TGTGCCTGGAGTGTAAGGGTTAATTCACCCCTCCACTTT. This gives the protein CAWSVRVNSPLHF.